The clone carrying this TCR beta chain was recorded a few times. The antigen is undetermined. This table comes from immunoSEQ multiplex PCR, and its TCRdb copy is limited to in-frame clones, with some not included. Of about 57,000 clones detected, 50% to 70% appear once; the ten largest clones hold roughly 20%. The data stem from a study of cytotoxic CD8 clonotypes in ibrutinib-treated CLL. The CDR3 runs to 16 residues. In germline, CDR1 is SGHAT, CDR2 FQDESV (reference sequence). V gave up 5 bases and J gave up 1 base, with 15 bases separating them. Study-wide points: Public clonotypes were rare and shrank or held steady on treatment.

This sequence was found in a human donor with chronic lymphocytic leukemia. The sequenced sample was PBMCs, obtained after 24 months of ibrutinib treatment. This chain uses TRBV11-1 with TRBJ2-1; tentative D call: TRBD2 (6 bases). The CDR3 protein is CASSPVGGESYNEQFF. CDR3 in DNA: TGTGCCAGCAGCCCCGTGGGGGGAGAGTCCTACAATGAGCAGTTCTTC. Based on the CDR3 plus reference TRBV11-1 and TRBJ2-1, the full variable domain is EAEVAQSPRYKITEKSQAVAFWCDPISGHATLYWYRQILGQGPELLVQFQDESVVDDSQLPKDRFSAERLKGVDSTLKIQPAELGDSAMYLCASSPVGGESYNEQFFGPGTRLTVL.